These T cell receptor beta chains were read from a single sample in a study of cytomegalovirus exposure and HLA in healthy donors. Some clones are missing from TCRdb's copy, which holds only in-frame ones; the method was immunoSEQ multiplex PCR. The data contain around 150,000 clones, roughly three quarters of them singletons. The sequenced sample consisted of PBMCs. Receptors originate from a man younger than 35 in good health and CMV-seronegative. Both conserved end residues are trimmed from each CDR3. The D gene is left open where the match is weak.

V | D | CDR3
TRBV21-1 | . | ASIDSYANYGYT
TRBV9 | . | ASSVNTGGGGEKLF
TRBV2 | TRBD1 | ASGDRDAGYT
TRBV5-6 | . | ASRGGAGELF
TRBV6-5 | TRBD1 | ASSLGTGIAEAF
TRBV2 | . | ASTPINFRGRTEAF
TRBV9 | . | ASSVYGNSPAGDTQY
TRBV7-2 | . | ASSLHLTANYGYT
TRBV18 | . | ASSDRTTSTEQY
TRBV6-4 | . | ASSVSPGNSPLH
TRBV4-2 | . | ASSQDLGTTAYNEQF
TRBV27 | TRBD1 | ASSPRTGQGDQPQH
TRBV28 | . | ASSLSTAVGETQY
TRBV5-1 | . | ASSSQQGIDTEAF
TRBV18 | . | ASSPIQGWLDTEAF
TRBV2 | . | ASSESPAGVTEAF
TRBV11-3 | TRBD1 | ASSFGQGVQY
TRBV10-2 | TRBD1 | ASNRDRLETEAF
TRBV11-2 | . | ASSYSGGGTDTQY
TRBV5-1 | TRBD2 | ASRRGTSGVQETQY